Sequencing of this TCR beta chain was carried out in a study of beta chain features in type 1 diabetes. Findings and caveats of the study: Over-representation of high TCR-expressing cells was a possible consequence of cDNA sequencing.

This clone occurred once. The antigen is undetermined. Cell sorting via CD45RO/CCR7/CD25/CD127/CD95/CD27 was performed to obtain CD4+ naive, central memory, regulatory and stem cell-like memory cells. Expressed TCRB transcripts were sequenced, since all the RNA that had been isolated was reverse transcribed. Sequenced by immunoSEQ multiplex PCR; TCRdb stores in-frame clones only, minus some. The table records 150,000 to 160,000 clones, around 10% of them present only once. The TCR comes from a man aged 18-30 years in good health. The sample consisted of central memory CD4+ T cells from blood.

CDR3 in amino acids: CASRRENQETQYF. The CDR3 nucleotides are TGTGCCAGCAGACGGGAGAACCAAGAGACCCAGTACTTC. This chain connects TRBV6-5 to TRBJ2-5; D perhaps matches TRBD2 (6 bases). The CDR3 totals 13 residues. Trimming removed 6 bases at V and 0 bases at J, with 8 bases between. The germline V gene encodes CDR1 MNHEY and CDR2 SVGAGI.